The present T cell receptor (beta chain) was sequenced within a study of cytomegalovirus exposure and HLA in healthy donors. With 60 Vbeta and 13 Jbeta primers, the PCR was carried out. Generated by immunoSEQ multiplex PCR, the TCRdb table keeps only in-frame clones and is missing some. The data show tens of thousands of clones, with approximately 64% seen just once and roughly 21% held by the top ten. Germline CDR1 and CDR2: MGHRA and YSYEKL. The CDR3 loop spans 17 amino acids. The rearrangement joins TRBV4-1 to TRBJ2-5; either TRBD1 or TRBD2 may fit D (5 bases each). Judging by the DNA end, TRBJ2-7 fits better; the J call may be wrong. Material for sequencing was PBMCs. This receptor was obtained from a woman in her 50s in good health and CMV-seropositive. As DNA, the CDR3 is TGCGCCAGCAGCCAAGCTCGGGACCCACTAGGGGACTACGAGCAGTACTTC. Residues: CASSQARDPLGDYEQYF.